This T cell receptor beta chain was recorded in a study of blood T cell repertoires in COVID-19. Turning to the study itself: Samples came from the United States, Italy and Spain, spanning acute and convalescent COVID-19.

Cohorts were assigned according to the clinical history that participants reported. With 4 bases removed from V and 6 bases from J, the gap between germline ends came to 16 bases. CDR1 and CDR2 (germline): MGHRA, YSYEKL. The CDR3 spans 15 residues. TCRdb keeps only in-frame clones here, not all; method: immunoSEQ multiplex PCR. The sample includes under 350,000 clones, around nine tenths of them seen just once. Sequences were obtained from PBMCs or T cells enriched from blood (not recorded which). This sequence was found in a woman aged 60-70 years who had recovered from COVID-19. The J gene is TRBJ1-5, the V gene TRBV4-1; D is perhaps TRBD1 (6 bases). The CDR3 DNA reads TGCGCCAGCAGCCCTGGACCCTTAGGGGGTCAGCCCCAGCATTTT. Translating it yields CASSPGPLGGQPQHF.